The 25 T cell receptor beta chains in this list originate from one sample, sequenced in a study of cytomegalovirus exposure and HLA in healthy donors. PCR amplification relied on 60 Vbeta primers (plus 13 Jbeta primers). Method: immunoSEQ multiplex PCR; TCRdb's copy keeps in-frame clones and lacks some. The data contain some 45,000 clones, over 60% of them singletons. Source material: PBMCs. The receptor source for this set is a woman under 40 in good health and CMV-seronegative.

The CDR3 DNA reads TGTGCCAGCATGGCCGAGACAGGGTTCTACGAGCAGTACTTC. This translates into CASMAETGFYEQYF. The rearrangement joins TRBV2 to TRBJ2-7; 7 bases line up with TRBD1. The CDR3 length is 14 residues. With 7 bases clipped from V and 3 bases from J, the junction kept 9 bases outside the gene matches. Per the germline V gene, CDR1 is SNHLY and CDR2 is FYNNEI.

This clone was found a few times. The chain recombines TRBV4-2 with TRBJ2-7; 9 bases match TRBD2. The CDR3 has 19 amino acids. Looked up from germline, CDR1 is LGHNA and CDR2 is YNFKEQ. J was trimmed by 0 bases and V by 4 bases; bases with no gene match: 16. In DNA form, the CDR3 reads TGTGCCAGCAGCCCGTCTCAGACCTCTTTTAGCGGGAGCTCCTACGAGCAGTACTTC. This sequence encodes CASSPSQTSFSGSSYEQYF.

The J gene is TRBJ1-5, the V gene TRBV7-9, with a possible D match to TRBD1 (6 bases). Trimming took off 4 bases at V and 6 bases at J, with 7 bases between the two ends. CDR3 size: 12 residues. Germline CDR1 is SEHNR and CDR2 is FQNEAQ (reference sequence). The CDR3 DNA reads as TGTGCCAGCAGCTCGACAGGTCAGCCCCAGCATTTT. This gives the protein CASSSTGQPQHF.

This chain connects TRBV7-9 to TRBJ2-6; D may be TRBD1 (6 bases). The germline CDR1 and CDR2 sequences are SEHNR and FQNEAQ (reference sequence). The ends were cut back, 5 bases at V and 0 bases at J, with 20 bases in the middle. This CDR3 is built from 19 residues. CDR3 sequence (DNA): TGTGCCAGCAGCCAGAGGGGGTCGGAGGCAACCTCTGGGGCCAACGTCCTGACTTTC. It encodes CASSQRGSEATSGANVLTF.

In DNA form, the CDR3 reads TGTGCCAGCAGCCGACCGACTAGCGGGGCCTACGAGCAGTACTTC. This sequence encodes CASSRPTSGAYEQYF. This chain connects TRBV11-2 to TRBJ2-7; 11 positions match TRBD2. Germline assignment: CDR1 SGHAT and CDR2 FQNNGV. The CDR3 runs to 15 residues. The V gene end was trimmed by 5 bases and the J gene end by 2 bases; junction bases not matched to a gene: 5. Looking up the rest from reference TRBV11-2 and TRBJ2-7 gives the full variable domain: EAGVAQSPRYKIIEKRQSVAFWCNPISGHATLYWYQQILGQGPKLLIQFQNNGVVDDSQLPKDRFSAERLKGVDSTLKIQPAKLEDSAVYLCASSRPTSGAYEQYFGPGTRLTVT.

V is TRBV7-7 and J is TRBJ1-1; 9 nucleotides align to TRBD1. The CDR3 consists of 14 residues. Losses at the gene ends were 3 bases for V and 14 bases for J; bases not matched to a gene: 13. Germline CDR1 reads SSHAT; CDR2 reads FNYEAQ (reference sequence). The CDR3: CASSFWDRAQKTFF. Here the CDR3 DNA reads TGTGCCAGCAGCTTTTGGGACAGGGCCCAAAAAACGTTCTTT. The whole variable domain, filled in from reference TRBV7-7 and TRBJ1-1, reads GAGVSQSPRYKVTKRGQDVTLRCDPISSHATLYWYQQALGQGPEFLTYFNYEAQPDKSGLPSDRFSAERPEGSISTLTIQRTEQRDSAMYRCASSFWDRAQKTFFGQGTRLTVV.

This clone was counted between two and nine times. Distinct nucleotide sequences in the sample also encode this CDR3. This chain connects TRBV6-5 to TRBJ2-7; D perhaps matches TRBD1 (5 bases). CDR1 and CDR2 from the germline V gene are MNHEY and SVGAGI. V gave up 5 bases and J gave up 0 bases, with 11 bases separating them. The CDR3 is 14 amino acids. CDR3 in DNA: TGTGCCAGCAGTCCCAGGGCCGGCTCCTACGAGCAGTACTTC. Its translation is CASSPRAGSYEQYF.

The CDR3 region is CASSWTSSADTQYF. The CDR3 region has the DNA TGTGCCAGCAGCTGGACAAGTAGTGCAGATACGCAGTATTTT. This chain uses TRBV5-4 with TRBJ2-3; D perhaps matches TRBD1 (5 bases). Germline V lookup: CDR1 SGHNT, CDR2 YYREEE (reference sequence). This CDR3 comprises 14 residues. V was pared by 3 bases and J by 4 bases, with 12 bases between.

The chain carries TRBV5-1 and TRBJ2-5; tentatively, D is TRBD1 (6 bases). This CDR3 contains 14 residues. The V end was cut by 0 bases, the J end by 4 bases, with 10 bases between. CDR1 is SGHRS and CDR2 is YFSETQ in the germline V gene. CDR3 amino acids: CASSLAPGAETQYF. CDR3 nucleotide sequence: TGCGCCAGCAGCTTGGCCCCAGGGGCAGAGACCCAGTACTTC.

The chain employs TRBV30 and TRBJ1-2; D unresolved. Germline V CDR1 and CDR2: GTSNPN, SVGIG (reference sequence). V dropped 2 bases and J dropped 4 bases, with 14 bases sitting between them. The CDR3 has 14 amino acids. CDR3: CAWSSALHSYGYTF. The CDR3 DNA is TGTGCCTGGAGTTCCGCACTTCACAGCTATGGCTACACCTTC.

This rearrangement joins TRBV4-2 to TRBJ1-1; 8 positions match TRBD1. CDR3 length: 16 residues. Germline V gives CDR1 LGHNA, CDR2 YNFKEQ. V trimming: 3 bases; J trimming: 4 bases; junction bases outside the gene matches: 10. The CDR3 DNA reads as TGTGCCAGCAGCCAGAGGGGGCAGGGGGCGACCACTGAAGCTTTCTTT. Translating gives CASSQRGQGATTEAFF.

The rearrangement joins TRBV7-8 to TRBJ1-6; D may be TRBD1 (5 bases). The V end was cut by 4 bases, the J end by 8 bases, with 21 bases between. Germline V gives CDR1 SGHVS, CDR2 FQNEAQ. The CDR3 contains 17 residues. The CDR3 reads CASSSPRRRDRDSPLHF. The CDR3 DNA reads TGTGCCAGCAGCTCCCCCAGGAGGAGGGACCGAGATTCACCCCTCCACTTT.

The chain recombines TRBV6-6 with TRBJ1-5, with 8 bases lining up with TRBD1. CDR1 and CDR2 (germline): MNHNY, SVGAGI (reference sequence). Trimming cost V 6 bases and J 8 bases; bases outside gene matches: 9. The CDR3 is 14 residues long. This CDR3 reads CASSQTKTGEPQHF. In DNA form, the CDR3 reads TGTGCCAGCAGCCAAACAAAGACAGGGGAGCCCCAGCATTTT.

The chain uses TRBV29-1 and TRBJ2-3; 8 bases map to TRBD1. The V and J ends lost 6 bases and 1 base, in that order; junction bases with no gene match: 9. The CDR3 runs 15 residues. CDR1 is SQVTM and CDR2 is ANQGSEA in the germline V gene. Here the CDR3 reads CSVEAGGRGTDTQYF. The DNA for the CDR3 is TGCAGCGTAGAGGCAGGGGGCCGTGGCACAGATACGCAGTATTTT.

The V call is TRBV25-1, the J call TRBJ2-7, with 7 bases lining up with TRBD2. Germline lookup yields CDR1 MGHDK and CDR2 SYGVNS. This CDR3 spans 13 amino acids. The junction had 4 bases not matched to a gene; V was cut back by 3 bases and J by 5 bases. The chain's CDR3 is CASSEGGEDEQYF. The CDR3 coding sequence is TGTGCCAGCAGTGAGGGGGGGGAGGACGAGCAGTACTTC.

The chain recombines TRBV30 with TRBJ2-7; D is perhaps TRBD1 (5 bases). The CDR3 covers 13 residues. The V gene lost 1 base and the J gene lost 7 bases, with 14 bases spanning the gap. CDR1 is GTSNPN and CDR2 is SVGIG in the germline V gene (reference sequence). The CDR3, as DNA: TGTGCCTGGAGTGAAACCCCAGGGTGGGAGCAGTACTTC. Amino acid sequence: CAWSETPGWEQYF.

Only a few counts were recorded for this clone. This chain connects TRBV29-1 to TRBJ2-2, with a possible D match to TRBD2 (6 bases). From germline, CDR1 is SQVTM and CDR2 ANQGSEA. This CDR3 is 13 amino acids long. Between the trimmed V and J ends, which lost 3 bases and 4 bases, there was a span of 9 bases. This CDR3 reads CSVDQGGTGELFF. Here the CDR3 DNA reads TGCAGCGTTGACCAGGGAGGCACCGGGGAGCTGTTTTTT.

The chain joins TRBV7-9 to TRBJ2-7, with D maybe TRBD1 (5 bases). Germline V gene lookup returns CDR1 SEHNR and CDR2 FQNEAQ (reference sequence). The CDR3 spans 13 residues. V lost 3 bases and J 6 bases, leaving 12 bases between the germline ends. CDR3 DNA: TGTGCCAGCAGCTTGCCTTACAGGTCCGAGCAGTACTTC. It yields the protein CASSLPYRSEQYF.

The chain has TRBV10-2 and TRBJ2-7, with 12 bases matching TRBD2. Per the germline V gene, CDR1 is WSHSY and CDR2 is SAAADI. With 3 bases clipped from V and 4 bases from J, the junction kept 7 bases outside the gene matches. This CDR3 has 16 residues. The CDR3 DNA follows: TGCGCCAGCAGTGACGGACTAGCGGGGACTAGATACGAGCAGTACTTC. Translating it yields CASSDGLAGTRYEQYF.

This clone came up a few times. V is TRBV5-7 and J is TRBJ1-4; TRBD1 matches at 7 bases. TRBV5-7 is sorted into the ORF group, with uncertain function. J gave up 3 bases and V 3 bases, and 5 bases lay outside the gene matches. The CDR3 extends over 15 amino acids. In DNA form, the CDR3 reads TGTGCCAGCAGCTCACGGGACAGCCCTAATGAAAAACTGTTTTTT. Encoded protein: CASSSRDSPNEKLFF.

The chain's CDR3 is CASSLAGGGPETQYF. The CDR3 DNA follows: TGTGCCAGCAGCTTGGCTGGGGGGGGGCCGGAGACCCAGTACTTC. J is TRBJ2-5 and V is TRBV5-6; TRBD2 is a possible D gene (7 bases). Germline loops: CDR1 SGHDT, CDR2 YYEEEE. The CDR3 is made up of 15 amino acids. V dropped 0 bases and J dropped 5 bases, with 14 bases sitting between them.

CDR3 in amino acids: CASSPRGSGTYEQYF. The CDR3 DNA follows: TGTGCCAGCAGCCCCCGGGGTAGCGGGACCTACGAGCAGTACTTC. The chain is built from TRBV5-6 and TRBJ2-7; TRBD2 agrees at 8 bases. CDR3 length: 15 amino acids. Germline trimming cut 4 bases from V and 2 bases from J; bases unmatched to any gene: 8. Looked up from germline, CDR1 is SGHDT and CDR2 is YYEEEE.

The chain links TRBV7-8 to TRBJ1-1; D perhaps matches TRBD1 (6 bases). V was pared by 4 bases and J by 1 base, with 13 bases between. The CDR3 extends over 15 amino acids. In germline, CDR1 is SGHVS, CDR2 FQNEAQ. The CDR3 DNA follows: TGTGCCAGCAGCTCGCTGGACAGTACGAACACTGAAGCTTTCTTT. Amino acids: CASSSLDSTNTEAFF.

This clone appeared once. The chain links TRBV7-9 to TRBJ2-4; tentatively, D is TRBD2 (6 bases). The CDR3 covers 14 residues. Trimming removed 7 bases at V and 6 bases at J, with 16 bases between. Germline assignment: CDR1 SEHNR and CDR2 FQNEAQ (reference sequence). The CDR3 DNA follows: TGTGCCAGCAACCTGAGGGAGGCCGGAAACATTCAGTACTTC. It specifies CASNLREAGNIQYF.

V usage is TRBV25-1 and J usage is TRBJ2-7, with 8 bases matching TRBD2. From germline, CDR1 is MGHDK and CDR2 SYGVNS. CDR3 length: 16 residues. Losses at the gene ends were 8 bases for V and 3 bases for J; bases not matched to a gene: 15. CDR3 nucleotides: TGTGCCAGCGGCCGGGGGGGGCAGGGTCAGTACTACGAGCAGTACTTC. It is translated as CASGRGGQGQYYEQYF.